The 24 T cell receptor beta chains given below trace back to one sample, sequenced in a study of PD-1 blockade in classical Hodgkin lymphoma. Profiling relied on immunoSEQ multiplex PCR, and the TCRdb table lists in-frame clones only, not all of them. Of fewer than 30,000 clones in the sample, more than 80% were seen once. There was relapse after autologous stem cell transplantation in every patient, and there was variation in brentuximab vedotin exposure. The specimen was peripheral blood mononuclear cells (PBMCs), collected before the second cycle of nivolumab. These TCRs come from a human donor with classical Hodgkin lymphoma.

The gene calls are TRBV7-4 and TRBJ1-3, with D maybe TRBD1 (5 bases). The CDR3 length is 17 residues. Trimming pared 7 bases from V and 0 bases from J, leaving 19 bases between. Germline lookup yields CDR1 SGHVT and CDR2 SQSDAQ. CDR3 residues: CASTQGWVGTSGNTIYF. The DNA of the CDR3 is TGTGCCAGCACCCAGGGTTGGGTAGGAACCTCTGGAAACACCATATATTTT.

This clone appeared a single time. J is TRBJ2-3 and V is TRBV9; tentative D call: TRBD1 (5 bases). The CDR3 contains 15 residues. V shed 3 bases and J shed 3 bases, with 14 bases lying between them. Germline CDR1 and CDR2: SGDLS and YYNGEE. The CDR3 spells CASSAPAGKTDTQYF. In DNA, the CDR3 is TGTGCCAGCAGCGCCCCCGCAGGGAAGACAGATACGCAGTATTTT.

This chain uses TRBV28 with TRBJ2-5; 10 nucleotides line up with TRBD1. V lost 3 bases to trimming and J lost 5 bases; unmatched junction nucleotides: 9. This CDR3 region has 16 residues. Germline V lookup: CDR1 MDHEN, CDR2 SYDVKM. CDR3 protein: CASSFLSTGGQETQYF. The CDR3 DNA reads as TGTGCCAGCAGTTTTCTATCGACAGGGGGCCAGGAGACCCAGTACTTC.

This clone was seen only a few times. The gene calls are TRBV19 and TRBJ1-5, with D perhaps TRBD1 (5 bases). Trimming cost V 7 bases and J 8 bases, with 21 bases left between them. CDR1 and CDR2 from the germline V gene are LNHDA and SQIVND (reference sequence). This CDR3 is 15 amino acids long. The chain's CDR3 is CASNFVGVGVKPQHF. The CDR3 DNA is TGTGCCAGTAATTTTGTGGGGGTCGGGGTCAAGCCCCAGCATTTT.

This sequence joins TRBV14 and TRBJ2-7, with a tentative D call TRBD2 (6 bases). CDR1 and CDR2 (germline): SGHDN, FVKESK. V was shortened by 1 base and J by 6 bases, with 10 bases between the two germline ends. The CDR3 sequence is 13 residues long. The CDR3 region has the DNA TGTGCCAGCAGCCAAGTTGTGGGAGGCGAGCAGTACTTC. It translates to CASSQVVGGEQYF.

The chain has TRBV14 and TRBJ2-7; 13 bases fit TRBD2. The CDR3 runs 22 residues. CDR1 SGHDN and CDR2 FVKESK come from the germline V gene. The ends lost 1 base at V and 0 bases at J; junction bases unmatched: 18. Here the CDR3 reads CASSQGTFEGLAGDLRSYEQYF. The CDR3 DNA reads TGTGCCAGCAGCCAAGGGACTTTTGAAGGACTAGCGGGGGATCTACGCTCCTACGAGCAGTACTTC.

V and J are TRBV6-1 and TRBJ2-2, with TRBD2 matching 7 bases. Germline V CDR1 and CDR2: MNHNS, SASEGT. The CDR3 spans 13 residues. The V segment lost 10 bases and the J segment 3 bases; nucleotides outside the gene matches: 5. The CDR3 DNA is TGTGCCACTCGGGGGGACGACACCGGGGAGCTGTTTTTT. Translating it yields CATRGDDTGELFF.

This chain links TRBV6-6 with TRBJ2-5, with TRBD2 as a possible D gene (6 bases). Germline V gene lookup returns CDR1 MNHNY and CDR2 SVGAGI (reference sequence). Trimming shortened V by 5 bases and J by 3 bases, and 16 bases separated the two germline ends. This CDR3 region has 15 residues. CDR3: CASSQAGTGKETQYF. DNA of the CDR3: TGTGCCAGCAGTCAGGCCGGGACTGGAAAAGAGACCCAGTACTTC.

The rearrangement uses TRBV30 and TRBJ2-7, with D possibly being TRBD2 (5 bases). Germline-derived CDR1 and CDR2 are GTSNPN and SVGIG (reference sequence). The V end lost 4 bases, the J end lost 3 bases, and 10 bases lay between the germline ends. CDR3 size: 12 residues. CDR3 bases: TGTGCCTGGAACTCCGGAGGCTACGAGCAGTACTTC. It specifies CAWNSGGYEQYF.

This chain joins TRBV5-1 and TRBJ2-3; D is ambiguous. V was pared by 1 base and J by 2 bases, with 8 bases between. CDR1 and CDR2 from the germline V gene are SGHRS and YFSETQ. The CDR3 is 14 residues long. CDR3 in amino acids: CASSLLPSTDTQYF. Here the CDR3 DNA reads TGCGCCAGCAGCTTGCTCCCCTCCACAGATACGCAGTATTTT. Full variable domain (rest looked up from reference TRBV5-1 and TRBJ2-3): KAGVTQTPRYLIKTRGQQVTLSCSPISGHRSVSWYQQTPGQGLQFLFEYFSETQRNKGNFPGRFSGRQFSNSRSEMNVSTLELGDSALYLCASSLLPSTDTQYFGPGTRLTVL.

The rearrangement uses TRBV6-1 and TRBJ2-1; D gene unclear. Trimming took off 4 bases at V and 0 bases at J, with 10 bases between the two ends. CDR1 and CDR2 (germline): MNHNS, SASEGT. The CDR3 loop spans 15 amino acids. The CDR3 DNA reads as TGTGCCAGCAGTGCCAAAGATAGCTCCTACAATGAGCAGTTCTTC. This gives the protein CASSAKDSSYNEQFF.

The CDR3 is CASSQDTGKYGYTF. CDR3 sequence (DNA): TGTGCCAGCAGCCAAGATACGGGGAAGTATGGCTACACCTTC. The chain carries TRBV14 and TRBJ1-2, with no clear D. Trimming pared 0 bases from V and 5 bases from J, leaving 10 bases between. The CDR3 sequence is 14 residues long. CDR1 is SGHDN, CDR2 FVKESK, per germline.

This clone was counted a single time. J is TRBJ1-6 and V is TRBV7-9; D is perhaps TRBD1 (6 bases). Per the germline V gene, CDR1 is SEHNR and CDR2 is FQNEAQ (reference sequence). V lost 1 base and J lost 8, with 12 bases in between. There are 15 residues in the CDR3. The CDR3: CASSLVRGGDSPLHF. As DNA, the CDR3 is TGTGCCAGCAGCTTAGTTCGAGGGGGGGATTCACCCCTCCACTTT.

The V gene is TRBV9, the J gene TRBJ1-1; no clear D. CDR1 is SGDLS and CDR2 is YYNGEE in the germline V gene. The CDR3 length is 15 residues. The germline V and J ends were trimmed by 0 bases and 9 bases, with 18 bases remaining between them. CDR3 DNA: TGTGCCAGCAGCGTAGTGGCAACGCAGGAAGGGAAAGCTTTCTTT. Encoded protein: CASSVVATQEGKAFF.

The CDR3 nucleotides read TGTGCCAGCAGCCTCTCTTACAGCACTGAAGCTTTCTTT. This translates into CASSLSYSTEAFF. The V gene is TRBV5-5, the J gene TRBJ1-1; the D is unclear. V lost 4 bases, J lost 4 bases, and 11 bases lay in between. This CDR3 comprises 13 residues. From germline, CDR1 is SGHKS and CDR2 YYEKEE (reference sequence).

The chain employs TRBV19 and TRBJ1-1; D gene uncertain. CDR3 length: 14 residues. CDR1 is LNHDA and CDR2 is SQIVND in the germline V gene (reference sequence). Trimming removed 6 bases from V and 2 bases from J, with 13 bases in between. The DNA for the CDR3 is TGTGCCAGTAGCCTCCAACGGGGAAACACTGAAGCTTTCTTT. Its translation is CASSLQRGNTEAFF.

The genes are TRBV19 and TRBJ1-3, with D unresolved. This CDR3 is built from 13 residues. The ends were cut back, 6 bases at V and 0 bases at J, with 6 bases in the middle. Per germline, CDR1 LNHDA and CDR2 SQIVND (reference sequence). The CDR3 reads CASRVNSGNTIYF. The CDR3 DNA reads as TGTGCCAGTAGGGTTAACTCTGGAAACACCATATATTTT. The variable domain in full, completed from reference TRBV19 and TRBJ1-3, reads DGGITQSPKYLFRKEGQNVTLSCEQNLNHDAMYWYRQDPGQGLRLIYYSQIVNDFQKGDIAEGYSVSREKKESFPLTVTSAQKNPTAFYLCASRVNSGNTIYFGEGSWLTVV.

This rearrangement joins TRBV6-5 to TRBJ2-7, with TRBD2 identical over 9 bases. The CDR3 runs to 15 residues. V trimming: 6 bases; J trimming: 3 bases; junction bases outside the gene matches: 9. CDR1 MNHEY and CDR2 SVGAGI come from the germline V gene. The CDR3 coding sequence is TGTGCCAGCAGGAGCGGGGGGCTCGGTCTCTACGAGCAGTACTTC. As protein: CASRSGGLGLYEQYF.

The table lists this clone with a count of one. This chain joins TRBV5-1 and TRBJ1-6, with a possible D match to TRBD1 (5 bases). Deletions cut 5 bases from V and 6 bases from J, with 9 bases between. This CDR3 region has 13 residues. Germline CDR1 reads SGHRS; CDR2 reads YFSETQ. CDR3 sequence: CASSSGANSPLHF. CDR3 coding DNA: TGCGCCAGCAGTTCCGGGGCTAATTCACCCCTCCACTTT.

The rearrangement links TRBV2 to TRBJ2-5, with 9 bases identical to TRBD1. This CDR3 is 15 amino acids long. Germline-derived CDR1 and CDR2 are SNHLY and FYNNEI. The junction had 6 bases not matched to a gene; V was cut back by 5 bases and J by 2 bases. CDR3 protein: CASSPRDREQETQYF. Here the CDR3 DNA reads TGTGCCAGCAGTCCTAGGGACAGGGAACAAGAGACCCAGTACTTC.

This chain connects TRBV14 to TRBJ2-5, with a tentative D call TRBD1 (6 bases). Trimming took off 4 bases at V and 5 bases at J, with 17 bases between the two ends. CDR1 is SGHDN, CDR2 FVKESK, per germline. The CDR3 contains 15 residues. The CDR3 region has the DNA TGTGCCAGCAGCCGCATGACAGGTCCGTGGGAGACCCAGTACTTC. It specifies CASSRMTGPWETQYF.

The chain combines TRBV18 with TRBJ2-5, with TRBD1 as a possible D gene (6 bases). This CDR3 has 15 residues. V was cut by 6 bases and J by 4 bases, with 18 bases left in between. The germline gives CDR1 KGHSH, CDR2 LQKENI. The chain's CDR3 is CASSSSYREGETQYF. CDR3 DNA sequence: TGTGCCAGCTCTTCCTCTTACAGGGAAGGAGAGACCCAGTACTTC.

This clone was recorded once. The genes are TRBV11-1 and TRBJ2-7; 10 bases line up with TRBD1. Germline CDR1 SGHAT, CDR2 FQDESV (reference sequence). The CDR3 sequence is 14 residues long. V trimming: 5 bases; J trimming: 4 bases; junction bases outside the gene matches: 5. The CDR3 nucleotides are TGTGCCAGCAGCCCCCGGGACAGGGGTTACGAGCAGTACTTC. This sequence encodes CASSPRDRGYEQYF.

The chain is built from TRBV5-4 and TRBJ2-5; D possibly matches TRBD1 or TRBD2 (6 bases each). Deletions cut 3 bases from V and 5 bases from J, with 14 bases between. CDR3 length equals 14 residues. Per the germline V gene, CDR1 is SGHNT and CDR2 is YYREEE (reference sequence). The CDR3 nucleotides are TGTGCCAGCAGCTCGGGGGCAGTCAGGGAGACCCAGTACTTC. It codes for CASSSGAVRETQYF. Full variable domain (outside the CDR3, taken from reference TRBV5-4 and TRBJ2-5): ETGVTQSPTHLIKTRGQQVTLRCSSQSGHNTVSWYQQALGQGPQFIFQYYREEENGRGNFPPRFSGLQFPNYSSELNVNALELDDSALYLCASSSGAVRETQYFGPGTRLLVL.